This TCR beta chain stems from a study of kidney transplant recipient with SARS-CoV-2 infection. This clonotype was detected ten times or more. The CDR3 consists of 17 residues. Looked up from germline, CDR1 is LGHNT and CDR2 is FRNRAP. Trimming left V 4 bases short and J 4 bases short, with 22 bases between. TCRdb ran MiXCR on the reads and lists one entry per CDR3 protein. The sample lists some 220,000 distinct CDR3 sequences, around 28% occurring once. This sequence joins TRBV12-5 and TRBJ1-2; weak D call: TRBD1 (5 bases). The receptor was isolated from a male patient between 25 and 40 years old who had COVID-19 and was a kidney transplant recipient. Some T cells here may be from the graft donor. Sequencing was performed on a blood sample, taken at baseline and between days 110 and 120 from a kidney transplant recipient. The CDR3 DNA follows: TGTGCTAGTGGTTCCGGCCATTTGCAGGGAAAGACCTATGGCTACACCTTC. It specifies CASGSGHLQGKTYGYTF. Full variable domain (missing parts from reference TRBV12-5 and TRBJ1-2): DARVTQTPRHKVTEMGQEVTMRCQPILGHNTVFWYRQTMMQGLELLAYFRNRAPLDDSGMPKDRFSAEMPDATLATLKIQPSEPRDSAVYFCASGSGHLQGKTYGYTFGSGTRLTVV.